The 5 T cell receptor beta chains presented below share a single source sample, sequenced in a study of shared clonotypes between healthy human individuals. TCRdb keeps only in-frame clones here, not all; method: immunoSEQ multiplex PCR. The profile shows approximately 2,300,000 clones, roughly 92% of them singletons. The specimen was naive CD4+ T cells from PBMCs. Subset in this sample: CD45RA+ positively selected. The receptors derive from a man aged 18 to 30 in good health. Some clones in this sample may be carry-over from other donors' samples.

This clone showed up just once. The chain carries TRBV4-1 and TRBJ2-3; TRBD1 aligns across 10 bases. Trimming removed 4 bases from V and 1 base from J; junction bases left unmatched: 14. The germline V gene has CDR1 MGHRA and CDR2 YSYEKL. The CDR3 sequence is 19 residues long. The CDR3 loop reads CASSLRGARGTGGTDTQYF. The DNA of the CDR3 is TGCGCCAGCAGCCTCCGAGGAGCCCGCGGGACAGGGGGCACAGATACGCAGTATTTT.

The chain links TRBV28 to TRBJ2-1; D is unresolved. There are 18 residues in the CDR3. Germline CDR1 is MDHEN and CDR2 is SYDVKM. V lost 3 bases and J 0 bases, leaving 18 bases between the germline ends. The CDR3 nucleotides are TGTGCCAGCAGTTTTTTTACCCCCGGGCAGAGCTCCTACAATGAGCAGTTCTTC. Residues: CASSFFTPGQSSYNEQFF.

This chain uses TRBV5-4 with TRBJ2-2, with 7 bases that match TRBD1. V was pared by 4 bases and J by 4 bases, with 10 bases of the junction left unmatched. This CDR3 has 16 residues. The germline CDR1 and CDR2 sequences are SGHNT and YYREEE (reference sequence). In DNA form, the CDR3 reads TGTGCCAGCAGCAAACCCTTGACAGGGTCCACCGGGGAGCTGTTTTTT. This codes for CASSKPLTGSTGELFF. Filled out from reference TRBV5-4 and TRBJ2-2, the complete variable domain reads ETGVTQSPTHLIKTRGQQVTLRCSSQSGHNTVSWYQQALGQGPQFIFQYYREEENGRGNFPPRFSGLQFPNYSSELNVNALELDDSALYLCASSKPLTGSTGELFFGEGSRLTVL.

The CDR3 loop is CASSYSPGGVDEQYF. The CDR3 bases are TGTGCCAGCAGTTACTCGCCCGGGGGTGTCGATGAGCAGTACTTC. The rearrangement links TRBV6-6 to TRBJ2-7; TRBD2 might be the D (6 bases). In germline, CDR1 is MNHNY, CDR2 SVGAGI (reference sequence). V was pared by 0 bases and J by 7 bases, with 16 bases between. The CDR3 has 15 amino acids.

The V call is TRBV7-2, the J call TRBJ2-1; no clear D gene. The CDR3 length is 13 residues. Germline lookup yields CDR1 SGHTA and CDR2 FQGNSA. Trimming took off 5 bases at V and 10 bases at J, with 15 bases between the two ends. This CDR3 is CASSPDATREQFF. For the CDR3, the DNA is TGTGCCAGCAGCCCCGATGCCACGCGGGAGCAGTTCTTC.